Below, 32 T cell receptor beta chains from the same sample are listed, as sequenced in a study of OX40 agonist ivuxolimab in advanced cancers. The method was immunoSEQ multiplex PCR; TCRdb's version includes in-frame clones alone and lacks a portion of them. The repertoire holds around 73,000 clones, with over 80% as singletons. The source was CD4+ or CD8+ T cells sorted from blood, collected in a trial of the OX40 agonist ivuxolimab. The receptors stem from an adult with an advanced solid tumor such as melanoma, head and neck, liver or kidney cancer.

The rearrangement joins TRBV19 to TRBJ2-7; TRBD2 agrees at 15 bases. Germline V gene sequence: CDR1 LNHDA, CDR2 SQIVND (reference sequence). V gave up 5 bases and J gave up 6 bases; unmatched junction bases: 2. The CDR3 is 14 amino acids. CDR3 DNA sequence: TGTGCCAGTAGTCCGGGACTAGCGGGAGGCGAGCAGTACTTC. It translates to CASSPGLAGGEQYF. The full variable domain, its missing parts supplied by reference TRBV19 and TRBJ2-7, is DGGITQSPKYLFRKEGQNVTLSCEQNLNHDAMYWYRQDPGQGLRLIYYSQIVNDFQKGDIAEGYSVSREKKESFPLTVTSAQKNPTAFYLCASSPGLAGGEQYFGPGTRLTVT.

Written as DNA, the CDR3 is TGTGCCAGCAGTTACCCAATCTCTGGGGGCAATCAGCCCCAGCATTTT. The encoded protein is CASSYPISGGNQPQHF. The V call is TRBV6-6, the J call TRBJ1-5, with D hard to call. Germline CDR1 reads MNHNY; CDR2 reads SVGAGI (reference sequence). V was pared by 2 bases and J by 2 bases, with 13 bases between. This CDR3 contains 16 residues.

The rearrangement links TRBV9 to TRBJ1-3, with TRBD1 as a possible D gene (5 bases). V lost 0 bases and J 0 bases, leaving 13 bases between the germline ends. In germline, CDR1 is SGDLS, CDR2 YYNGEE. The CDR3 totals 17 residues. The CDR3 nucleotides read TGTGCCAGCAGCGTAGATGTGGGACCCCGCTCTGGAAACACCATATATTTT. Translating gives CASSVDVGPRSGNTIYF.

The chain joins TRBV29-1 to TRBJ1-1, with 9 bases aligning to TRBD1. Germline loops: CDR1 SQVTM, CDR2 ANQGSEA. Trimming at V came to 7 bases and at J to 0 bases, leaving 0 bases not matched to a gene. CDR3 length equals 12 residues. CDR3: CSGQGVNTEAFF. In DNA, the CDR3 is TGCAGCGGACAGGGGGTGAACACTGAAGCTTTCTTT. The whole variable domain, filled in from reference TRBV29-1 and TRBJ1-1, reads SAVISQKPSRDICQRGTSLTIQCQVDSQVTMMFWYRQQPGQSLTLIATANQGSEATYESGFVIDKFPISRPNLTFSTLTVSNMSPEDSSIYLCSGQGVNTEAFFGQGTRLTVV.

As to this clone: One end of the junction varies from germline; a read error may be responsible. V and J are TRBV27 and TRBJ2-3; TRBD2 aligns across 7 bases. Per the germline V gene, CDR1 is MNHEY and CDR2 is SMNVEV (reference sequence). The CDR3 runs to 16 residues. The CDR3 DNA follows: TGTGCCAGCAGTTTAGGGGGGGGGATTGACTCCATCATCAACCATTTT. Protein sequence: CASSLGGGIDSIINHF.

The chain joins TRBV6-1 to TRBJ1-3, with D possibly matching TRBD1 (5 bases). Per germline, CDR1 MNHNS and CDR2 SASEGT. The CDR3 contains 15 residues. V was clipped by 6 bases and J by 1 base, with 13 bases between them. The CDR3 nucleotides read TGTGCCAGCAGCCCTCGGCAGGGATCTGGAAACACCATATATTTT. Translation: CASSPRQGSGNTIYF.

V is TRBV6-4 and J is TRBJ2-1; TRBD2 aligns across 14 bases. The CDR3 is 15 residues long. After removal of 6 bases from V and 7 bases from J, the junction contained 5 bases not matched to a gene. CDR1 MRHNA and CDR2 SNTAGT come from the germline V gene. CDR3 amino acids: CASRGTSGSLNEQFF. For the CDR3, the DNA is TGTGCCAGCAGGGGGACTAGCGGGAGTTTAAATGAGCAGTTCTTC.

The V call is TRBV5-6, the J call TRBJ2-7, with TRBD1 matching 9 bases. The germline V gene has CDR1 SGHDT and CDR2 YYEEEE. Germline trimming cut 3 bases from V and 1 base from J; bases unmatched to any gene: 5. This CDR3 is built from 15 residues. CDR3 sequence: CASSSDRGGSYEQYF. The CDR3 DNA reads as TGTGCCAGCAGCTCGGACAGGGGAGGATCCTACGAGCAGTACTTC.

This chain connects TRBV7-9 to TRBJ2-1; D gene ambiguous. Trimming removed 1 base at V and 4 bases at J, with 20 bases between. Per germline, CDR1 SEHNR and CDR2 FQNEAQ (reference sequence). The CDR3 totals 18 residues. The CDR3 reads CASSLGPKGSLIYNEQFF. The CDR3 nucleotides read TGTGCCAGCAGCTTAGGCCCCAAGGGCAGCTTAATATACAATGAGCAGTTCTTC.

The gene calls are TRBV9 and TRBJ2-7; 7 positions match TRBD1. The length of the CDR3 is 14 residues. Losses at the gene ends were 2 bases for V and 2 bases for J; bases not matched to a gene: 4. CDR1 is SGDLS and CDR2 is YYNGEE in the germline V gene. CDR3: CASSVGQTTYEQYF. The DNA for the CDR3 is TGTGCCAGCAGCGTGGGACAGACGACCTACGAGCAGTACTTC.

This sequence joins TRBV28 and TRBJ2-5; 8 positions match TRBD2. The CDR3 runs to 15 residues. J lost 4 bases, V lost 5 bases, and 9 bases had no gene match. The germline V gene has CDR1 MDHEN and CDR2 SYDVKM. The chain's CDR3 is CASSARGGSVETQYF. In DNA form, the CDR3 reads TGTGCCAGCAGTGCCCGGGGGGGGTCTGTAGAGACCCAGTACTTC.

The rearrangement links TRBV5-1 to TRBJ2-2; 10 positions match TRBD1. The CDR3 loop spans 14 amino acids. The J segment lost 13 bases and the V segment lost 4 bases, leaving 10 bases of the junction unmatched. Germline V gene sequence: CDR1 SGHRS, CDR2 YFSETQ. Here the CDR3 reads CASSPSGTGAGLFF. CDR3 bases: TGCGCCAGCAGCCCTTCCGGGACAGGGGCGGGGCTGTTTTTT. Using reference TRBV5-1 and TRBJ2-2 for the parts outside the CDR3, the full variable domain is KAGVTQTPRYLIKTRGQQVTLSCSPISGHRSVSWYQQTPGQGLQFLFEYFSETQRNKGNFPGRFSGRQFSNSRSEMNVSTLELGDSALYLCASSPSGTGAGLFFGEGSRLTVL.

The V and J genes are TRBV5-1 and TRBJ2-7; no definite D call. The CDR3 totals 12 residues. The germline V and J ends were trimmed by 3 bases and 4 bases, with 8 bases remaining between them. Germline lookup yields CDR1 SGHRS and CDR2 YFSETQ. CDR3 region: CASSSIKYEQYF. Here the CDR3 DNA reads TGCGCCAGCAGCTCAATAAAGTACGAGCAGTACTTC. Drawing the rest from reference TRBV5-1 and TRBJ2-7, the complete variable domain is KAGVTQTPRYLIKTRGQQVTLSCSPISGHRSVSWYQQTPGQGLQFLFEYFSETQRNKGNFPGRFSGRQFSNSRSEMNVSTLELGDSALYLCASSSIKYEQYFGPGTRLTVT.

This chain connects TRBV5-1 to TRBJ2-2; possible D gene TRBD1, 5 bases. This CDR3 is 15 amino acids long. Trimming pared 4 bases from V and 6 bases from J, leaving 16 bases between. Per germline, CDR1 SGHRS and CDR2 YFSETQ. The CDR3 region is CASSPVPRVSGELFF. CDR3 coding DNA: TGCGCCAGCAGCCCCGTCCCCAGGGTGTCCGGGGAGCTGTTTTTT. Looking up the rest from reference TRBV5-1 and TRBJ2-2 gives the full variable domain: KAGVTQTPRYLIKTRGQQVTLSCSPISGHRSVSWYQQTPGQGLQFLFEYFSETQRNKGNFPGRFSGRQFSNSRSEMNVSTLELGDSALYLCASSPVPRVSGELFFGEGSRLTVL.

This sequence joins TRBV28 and TRBJ2-3; 10 nucleotides line up with TRBD2. Germline lookup yields CDR1 MDHEN and CDR2 SYDVKM. After removal of 4 bases from V and 4 bases from J, the junction contained 8 bases not matched to a gene. The CDR3 spans 16 residues. The DNA of the CDR3 is TGTGCCAGCAGTTCCCTAGCGGGAGTTGGATCAGATACGCAGTATTTT. Translating gives CASSSLAGVGSDTQYF. The full variable domain, with the rest looked up from reference TRBV28 and TRBJ2-3, is DVKVTQSSRYLVKRTGEKVFLECVQDMDHENMFWYRQDPGLGLRLIYFSYDVKMKEKGDIPEGYSVSREKKERFSLILESASTNQTSMYLCASSSLAGVGSDTQYFGPGTRLTVL.

The rearrangement uses TRBV5-5 and TRBJ2-1; TRBD2 matches 8 bases. With V trimmed by 1 base and J by 7 bases, 7 bases remained unmatched. Germline CDR1 is SGHKS and CDR2 is YYEKEE (reference sequence). The CDR3 consists of 15 residues. In DNA, the CDR3 is TGTGCCAGCAGCTTGCTGCGGGAGGCCGGAAATGAGCAGTTCTTC. Translated, it gives CASSLLREAGNEQFF.

The chain employs TRBV5-1 and TRBJ2-2, with D unclear. CDR3 length: 14 amino acids. V was shortened by 0 bases and J by 4 bases, with 7 bases between the two germline ends. Germline V gives CDR1 SGHRS, CDR2 YFSETQ. The CDR3 reads CASSLVTTTGELFF. The CDR3 region has the DNA TGCGCCAGCAGCTTGGTTACCACCACCGGGGAGCTGTTTTTT. Variable domain in full (rest from reference TRBV5-1 and TRBJ2-2): KAGVTQTPRYLIKTRGQQVTLSCSPISGHRSVSWYQQTPGQGLQFLFEYFSETQRNKGNFPGRFSGRQFSNSRSEMNVSTLELGDSALYLCASSLVTTTGELFFGEGSRLTVL.

The chain couples TRBV28 to TRBJ2-7, with 14 bases matching TRBD2. Germline V gene data show CDR1 as MDHEN and CDR2 as SYDVKM. This CDR3 contains 15 residues. After removal of 3 bases from V and 6 bases from J, the junction contained 4 bases not matched to a gene. CDR3 residues: CASSFGGLAGVEQYF. DNA of the CDR3: TGTGCCAGCAGTTTTGGGGGACTAGCGGGAGTCGAGCAGTACTTC.

The chain links TRBV4-1 to TRBJ2-2; TRBD1 agrees at 8 bases. The V gene's germline CDR1 is MGHRA and CDR2 YSYEKL. The CDR3 loop spans 16 amino acids. The V and J ends lost 3 bases and 5 bases, in that order; junction bases with no gene match: 8. CDR3 DNA: TGCGCCAGCAGCCATATCGGACAGGGAAATACCGGGGAGCTGTTTTTT. The encoded protein is CASSHIGQGNTGELFF.

The chain joins TRBV5-1 to TRBJ2-5, with 10 bases fitting TRBD2. Germline V gene data show CDR1 as SGHRS and CDR2 as YFSETQ. The CDR3 has 17 amino acids. With V trimmed by 5 bases and J by 2 bases, 12 bases remained unmatched. Here the CDR3 DNA reads TGCGCCAGCAGAAAAGCGGGAGGGCCTTTTACTCAAGAGACCCAGTACTTC. This encodes CASRKAGGPFTQETQYF.

The rearrangement uses TRBV2 and TRBJ1-5; 10 nucleotides align to TRBD1. The V segment lost 5 bases and the J segment 2 bases; nucleotides outside the gene matches: 3. The length of the CDR3 is 15 residues. Germline V gene sequence: CDR1 SNHLY, CDR2 FYNNEI. The CDR3 sequence: CASSRQGAGNQPQHF. CDR3 coding DNA: TGTGCCAGCAGTCGACAGGGGGCAGGCAATCAGCCCCAGCATTTT.

The count of this clone is one. The J gene is TRBJ2-1, the V gene TRBV5-1, with TRBD1 as a possible D gene (5 bases). Per the germline V gene, CDR1 is SGHRS and CDR2 is YFSETQ. The CDR3 covers 19 residues. V lost 2 bases and J lost 0, with 21 bases in between. CDR3 amino acids: CASSFYNSSRVSSYNEQFF. The CDR3 DNA reads TGCGCCAGCAGCTTCTACAACTCTTCCAGGGTGAGCTCCTACAATGAGCAGTTCTTC.

J is TRBJ2-7 and V is TRBV2; 9 bases agree with TRBD1. The CDR3 covers 15 residues. The V and J ends lost 8 bases and 0 bases, in that order; junction bases with no gene match: 8. CDR1 and CDR2 from the germline V gene are SNHLY and FYNNEI. The CDR3 DNA reads TGTGCCAGCTTTCGGGACAGGGCGAGCTCCTACGAGCAGTACTTC. This gives the protein CASFRDRASSYEQYF.

The chain joins TRBV30 to TRBJ2-5; 14 nucleotides align to TRBD2. The germline V gene encodes CDR1 GTSNPN and CDR2 SVGIG (reference sequence). The CDR3 sequence is 14 residues long. V lost 8 bases and J lost 4; bases outside the gene matches: 6. The CDR3 DNA is TGTGCCAGATCGACTAGCGGGGGGGGAGAGACCCAGTACTTC. It translates to CARSTSGGGETQYF. The full variable domain, completed using reference TRBV30 and TRBJ2-5, is SQTIHQWPATLVQPVGSPLSLECTVEGTSNPNLYWYRQAAGRGLQLLFYSVGIGQISSEVPQNLSASRPQDRQFILSSKKLLLSDSGFYLCARSTSGGGETQYFGPGTRLLVL.

This clone showed up just a few times. The chain employs TRBV2 and TRBJ2-6, with TRBD2 matching over 9 bases. Germline CDR1 is SNHLY and CDR2 is FYNNEI. Trimming at V came to 6 bases and at J to 9 bases, leaving 6 bases not matched to a gene. The CDR3 is 14 amino acids. CDR3 DNA sequence: TGTGCCAGCAGGCTTAGCGGGAGTGGCAACGTCCTGACTTTC. This gives the protein CASRLSGSGNVLTF.

This clone was seen a few times. The chain links TRBV6-6 to TRBJ1-3; D not certain. There are 12 residues in the CDR3. Germline assignment: CDR1 MNHNY and CDR2 SVGAGI (reference sequence). V lost 6 bases and J 8 bases, leaving 11 bases between the germline ends. The CDR3 DNA is TGTGCCAGCAGAGGAGGGAGGGACACCATATATTTT. This codes for CASRGGRDTIYF.

The J gene is TRBJ2-7, the V gene TRBV6-5; the D gene is possibly TRBD1 (6 bases). The CDR3 contains 14 residues. The V and J ends lost 11 bases and 3 bases respectively, with 20 bases between them. CDR1 is MNHEY and CDR2 is SVGAGI in the germline V gene. The CDR3 sequence: CAGHRGQGIYEQYF. For the CDR3, the DNA is TGTGCCGGCCACCGGGGCCAGGGGATCTACGAGCAGTACTTC.

The V gene is TRBV7-3, the J gene TRBJ1-1; maybe TRBD1 (5 bases). Germline-derived CDR1 and CDR2 are SGHTA and FQGTGA. The V gene lost 5 bases and the J gene lost 2 bases, with 9 bases spanning the gap. There are 13 residues in the CDR3. The CDR3 here is CASSATVNTEAFF. The CDR3 DNA follows: TGTGCCAGCAGCGCGACAGTAAACACTGAAGCTTTCTTT.

The chain couples TRBV5-6 to TRBJ2-5, with 9 bases aligning to TRBD1. Losses at the gene ends were 1 base for V and 4 bases for J; bases not matched to a gene: 5. Per the germline V gene, CDR1 is SGHDT and CDR2 is YYEEEE. The CDR3 loop spans 15 amino acids. The CDR3 spells CASSLRQGVGETQYF. The CDR3, as DNA: TGTGCCAGCAGCTTGCGACAGGGGGTAGGAGAGACCCAGTACTTC.

The V gene is TRBV19, the J gene TRBJ2-4; a possible D gene is TRBD1 (6 bases). The germline V gene has CDR1 LNHDA and CDR2 SQIVND (reference sequence). The CDR3 loop spans 14 amino acids. Trimming stripped 9 bases from V and 3 bases from J, with 15 bases between. CDR3 sequence (DNA): TGTGCCAGCCAGGGGATGAGTGGCAAAAACATTCAGTACTTC. Its protein product is CASQGMSGKNIQYF.

The gene calls are TRBV19 and TRBJ1-4; 12 positions agree with TRBD1. The V gene end was trimmed by 1 base and the J gene end by 6 bases; junction bases not matched to a gene: 9. Germline assignment: CDR1 LNHDA and CDR2 SQIVND (reference sequence). The CDR3 length is 18 residues. The CDR3 loop reads CASSIVGTGGIRDEKLFF. CDR3 bases: TGTGCCAGTAGTATAGTGGGGACAGGGGGCATTAGAGATGAAAAACTGTTTTTT.

The chain employs TRBV6-5 and TRBJ2-2, with D perhaps TRBD1 (6 bases). The V end was cut by 6 bases, the J end by 6 bases, with 14 bases between. The CDR3 extends over 14 amino acids. Per germline, CDR1 MNHEY and CDR2 SVGAGI. The CDR3 protein is CASSLQGFSGELFF. In DNA form, the CDR3 reads TGTGCCAGCAGCTTACAGGGATTTTCCGGGGAGCTGTTTTTT.